This note documents a single T cell receptor beta chain sequence. Measured with immunoSEQ multiplex PCR; TCRdb has only the in-frame clones, and not every one. The sample holds under 20,000 clones, roughly 84% seen once. The data stem from a study of T cell changes during pregnancy in multiple sclerosis. Germline loops: CDR1 SGHAT, CDR2 FQNNGV. Germline trimming cut 5 bases from V and 0 bases from J; bases unmatched to any gene: 11. The CDR3 runs to 17 residues. This material consisted of CD8+ T cells from peripheral blood mononuclear cells, taken after pregnancy. This TCR derives from a female donor with multiple sclerosis, enrolled in a pregnancy study. The chain employs TRBV11-2 and TRBJ2-3, with TRBD1 matching 7 bases. The chain's CDR3 is CASSTLGTVASTDTQYF. DNA for the CDR3: TGTGCCAGCAGCACCCTCGGGACAGTGGCTAGCACAGATACGCAGTATTTT.